A single sample gave rise to the 4 T cell receptor beta chains below, sequenced in a study of T cell repertoires in cytomegalovirus infection. TCRdb reanalysed the reads using MiXCR and keeps one entry per CDR3 protein. The sample shows more than 400,000 distinct CDR3 sequences, approximately 25% of them seen only once. The sequenced material came from PBMCs. Every receptor here comes from a human donor in good health (CMV status not recorded). Some clones in this sample may be carry-over from other donors' samples.

This clonotype was counted many times. V and J are TRBV7-8 and TRBJ2-5; 14 bases fit TRBD2. V was clipped by 0 bases and J by 0 bases; unmatched bases: 12. The CDR3 totals 21 residues. Germline CDR1 SGHVS, CDR2 FQNEAQ. CDR3 region: CASSLAFFGTSGSGYQETQYF. The CDR3 DNA follows: TGTGCCAGCAGCTTAGCCTTCTTTGGGACTAGCGGGAGCGGGTACCAAGAGACCCAGTACTTC.

A few counts support this clonotype. J is TRBJ1-5 and V is TRBV28; 7 bases are shared with TRBD1. Germline values: CDR1 MDHEN, CDR2 SYDVKM. CDR3 length: 16 residues. V was clipped by 5 bases and J by 0 bases; unmatched bases: 7. CDR3 loop: CASSPGTVNSNQPQHF. The CDR3 DNA follows: TGTGCCAGCAGTCCGGGGACAGTCAATAGCAATCAGCCCCAGCATTTT.

A few counts support this clonotype. V gene TRBV20-1 combines with J gene TRBJ1-5; 9 bases match TRBD1. CDR3 size: 16 residues. Trimming at V came to 0 bases and at J to 7 bases, leaving 10 bases not matched to a gene. Germline V gives CDR1 DFQATT, CDR2 SNEGSKA (reference sequence). CDR3 region: CSAREAGTGIGQPQHF. CDR3 bases: TGCAGTGCTAGAGAGGCCGGGACAGGGATTGGACAGCCCCAGCATTTT.

The genes are TRBV6-1 and TRBJ2-7; 11 bases agree with TRBD2. The CDR3 totals 16 residues. V gave up 1 base and J gave up 3 bases; unmatched junction bases: 5. Germline V gene lookup returns CDR1 MNHNS and CDR2 SASEGT. CDR3 bases: TGTGCCAGCAGTGAAGGACTAGCGGGACGCGTCTACGAGCAGTACTTC. This codes for CASSEGLAGRVYEQYF.